This TCR beta chain comes out of a study of T cell repertoires in cytomegalovirus infection. Study in general: The public TCR beta signatures pointed to both CMV infection and matching HLA type.

Germline V lookup: CDR1 SEHNR, CDR2 FQNEAQ (reference sequence). The CDR3 consists of 16 residues. The V and J ends lost 5 bases and 5 bases, in that order; junction bases with no gene match: 11. Details on this clonotype: Its matching antigen is unknown.

A single record per CDR3 protein comes from TCRdb applying MiXCR to the reads. Of 900,000 to 950,000 distinct CDR3 sequences in the sample, roughly 31% were seen once. Study conclusions and caveats: Dominating the ex vivo response were TCR beta clonotypes that were CMV-specific and HLA-C-restricted.

Sample: cultured CD8+ T cells from PBMCs, taken from culture after CMV antigen stimulation. The receptor was isolated from a human donor in good health (CMV status not recorded). Some clones in this sample may be carry-over from other donors' samples. V and J are TRBV7-9 and TRBJ2-1; 8 bases align to TRBD1. CDR3: CASSPITRGLDNEQFF. CDR3 sequence (DNA): TGTGCCAGCAGCCCAATTACCAGGGGGCTTGACAATGAGCAGTTCTTC.